Presented here are 21 T cell receptor beta chains from one specimen sequenced in a study of T cells in Graves' hyperthyroidism and ophthalmopathy. Authors of the study amplified TCR beta CDR3 regions from RNA transcripts. The TCR CDR3 first-round RT-PCR relied on the HTBI primer set. TCRdb called the multiplex PCR reads again in MiXCR, with one record for every CDR3 protein. The profile shows roughly 500,000 distinct CDR3 sequences, 40% to 50% of them singletons. The sample taken for sequencing was peripheral blood or thyroid tissue (not recorded which). Receptors were obtained from an adult woman with Graves' disease, either hyperthyroidism or ophthalmopathy (not recorded which).

This clonotype has ten or more counts. This chain links TRBV4-3 with TRBJ2-5; TRBD1 or TRBD2 may be the D gene (5 bases each). V lost 4 bases, J lost 0 bases, and 15 bases lay in between. CDR3 size: 16 residues. Germline assignment: CDR1 LGHNA and CDR2 YSLEER. CDR3 nucleotides: TGCGCCAGCAGCCGCCGGGACCCTCGGTACCAAGAGACCCAGTACTTC. The encoded protein is CASSRRDPRYQETQYF.

The chain couples TRBV29-1 to TRBJ2-3; unclear D gene. Germline lookup yields CDR1 SQVTM and CDR2 ANQGSEA. The CDR3 is 13 residues long. The ends were cut back, 0 bases at V and 0 bases at J, with 4 bases in the middle. Here the CDR3 reads CSVEDLSTDTQYF. CDR3 coding DNA: TGCAGCGTTGAAGATTTAAGCACAGATACGCAGTATTTT.

This clonotype has more than one count but fewer than ten. V is TRBV4-3 and J is TRBJ1-4; TRBD1 matches 7 bases. From germline, CDR1 is LGHNA and CDR2 YSLEER. The CDR3 sequence is 18 residues long. J lost 6 bases, V lost 0 bases, and 13 bases had no gene match. For the CDR3, the DNA is TGCGCCAGCAGCCAAGATCGGCCCAGGACAGGATTCTATGAAAAACTGTTTTTT. Residues: CASSQDRPRTGFYEKLFF.

This chain joins TRBV7-9 and TRBJ2-7, with D uncertain. The J call may be in error: the DNA end matches TRBJ2-5 better. The CDR3 contains 14 residues. Germline values: CDR1 SEHNR, CDR2 FQNEAQ (reference sequence). This CDR3 is CASSSSALQETQYF. The CDR3 nucleotides read TGTGCCAGCAGCTCGAGCGCGCTACAAGAGACCCAGTACTTC.

This clonotype was seen only once. At one end, the junction sequence differs from germline, possibly due to a read error. The chain has TRBV10-3 and TRBJ1-1, with TRBD1 identical over 9 bases. From germline, CDR1 is ENHRY and CDR2 SYGVKD. This CDR3 comprises 13 residues. CDR3 nucleotide sequence: TGTGCCATCGGGACAGGGAGGAGAACTGAAGCTTCCTTT. Encoded protein: CAIGTGRRTEASF.

The chain couples TRBV5-6 to TRBJ2-7, with TRBD1 as a possible D gene (6 bases). This CDR3 contains 14 residues. Germline values: CDR1 SGHDT, CDR2 YYEEEE. V gave up 3 bases and J gave up 3 bases, with 13 bases separating them. The CDR3 DNA reads as TGTGCCAGCAGCTGGGACACCGATTACTACGAGCAGTACTTC. This codes for CASSWDTDYYEQYF.

The chain couples TRBV10-3 to TRBJ1-2, with 7 bases fitting TRBD1. Trimming at V came to 4 bases and at J to 3 bases, leaving 11 bases not matched to a gene. In germline, CDR1 is ENHRY, CDR2 SYGVKD. The CDR3 covers 16 residues. CDR3 in amino acids: CAISAQGGPGDYGYTF. In nucleotides, the CDR3 is TGTGCCATCAGTGCGCAGGGGGGCCCCGGGGACTATGGCTACACCTTC.

In its sample, this clonotype was seen a few times. The CDR3 spells CSAGLGATHQETQYF. DNA of the CDR3: TGCAGCGCTGGTTTAGGGGCGACTCACCAAGAGACCCAGTACTTC. The rearrangement links TRBV29-1 to TRBJ2-5; the D gene is possibly TRBD1 (5 bases). Per germline, CDR1 SQVTM and CDR2 ANQGSEA. Trimming pared 7 bases from V and 0 bases from J, leaving 18 bases between. This CDR3 region has 15 residues.

This clonotype was counted only a few times. The CDR3 DNA follows: TGTGCCAGCAGTTTATCACTAGCGGGATTTACCGGGGAGCTGTTTTTT. Encoded protein: CASSLSLAGFTGELFF. The chain carries TRBV12-3 or TRBV12-4 and TRBJ2-2, with 10 bases that match TRBD2. The CDR3 contains 16 residues. J lost 5 bases, V lost 2 bases, and 5 bases had no gene match.

This clonotype was detected many times. The genes are TRBV7-2 and TRBJ1-5, with D tentatively TRBD1 (6 bases). This CDR3 has 14 amino acids. The ends were cut back, 5 bases at V and 3 bases at J, with 11 bases in the middle. CDR1 is SGHTA, CDR2 FQGNSA, per germline. CDR3: CASSKLGANQPQHF. In nucleotides, the CDR3 is TGTGCCAGCAGCAAGCTGGGGGCCAATCAGCCCCAGCATTTT.

This clonotype was recorded at least ten times. The chain uses TRBV7-8 and TRBJ2-2; 7 nucleotides agree with TRBD1. Germline CDR1 and CDR2: SGHVS and FQNEAQ. V shed 4 bases, J shed 0 bases, and the junction held 11 bases outside the gene matches. This CDR3 has 18 amino acids. CDR3: CASSSRQGGRANTGELFF. CDR3 coding DNA: TGTGCCAGCAGCTCGAGACAGGGTGGCAGAGCGAACACCGGGGAGCTGTTTTTT.

This clonotype was detected ten times or more. The chain joins TRBV7-9 to TRBJ2-2; D tentatively fits TRBD1 or TRBD2 (6 bases each). CDR1 and CDR2 (germline): SEHNR, FQNEAQ (reference sequence). This CDR3 comprises 15 residues. The V gene lost 4 bases and the J gene lost 7 bases, with 16 bases spanning the gap. The CDR3 nucleotides are TGTGCCAGCAGCTCCCACAGGGCGGAGGGCGGGGAGCTGTTTTTT. It specifies CASSSHRAEGGELFF.

This chain links TRBV9 with TRBJ2-6, with TRBD1 matching 10 bases. The germline V gene encodes CDR1 SGDLS and CDR2 YYNGEE. The V gene end was trimmed by 0 bases and the J gene end by 1 base; junction bases not matched to a gene: 4. The CDR3 is made up of 18 amino acids. The CDR3 loop is CASSVGTGGGSGANVLTF. The CDR3 nucleotides read TGTGCCAGCAGCGTAGGGACAGGGGGGGGTTCTGGGGCCAACGTCCTGACTTTC.

The gene calls are TRBV29-1 and TRBJ2-7; TRBD2 matches at 9 bases. Germline CDR1 SQVTM, CDR2 ANQGSEA. The CDR3 spans 12 residues. V lost 2 bases to trimming and J lost 12 bases; unmatched junction nucleotides: 8. CDR3 residues: CSVELAGPVLYF. The CDR3 nucleotides read TGCAGCGTTGAACTAGCGGGGCCCGTTTTGTACTTC.

As regards this clonotype: Germline is not matched at one junction end, which may reflect a read error. The chain joins TRBV4-1 to TRBJ2-7; D might be TRBD2 (5 bases). This CDR3 has 14 amino acids. Germline assignment: CDR1 MGHRA and CDR2 YSYEKL. CDR3 region: CVSSQVGGSYEQYF. CDR3 nucleotide sequence: TGCGTCAGCAGCCAAGTAGGCGGGTCCTACGAGCAGTACTTC.

The rearrangement uses TRBV7-2 and TRBJ1-5; a weak D match, TRBD1 (5 bases). The CDR3 contains 14 residues. Germline V gene sequence: CDR1 SGHTA, CDR2 FQGNSA. V was pared by 3 bases and J by 9 bases, with 15 bases between. The CDR3 reads CASSLGPGDRPQHF. In nucleotides, the CDR3 is TGTGCCAGCAGCTTGGGACCAGGAGATCGGCCCCAGCATTTT.

This rearrangement joins TRBV7-2 to TRBJ1-5, with D possibly being TRBD1 (6 bases). CDR3 length: 15 amino acids. V dropped 7 bases and J dropped 6 bases, with 19 bases sitting between them. Germline V lookup: CDR1 SGHTA, CDR2 FQGNSA. The CDR3 DNA reads as TGTGCCAGCACCCTAAAACAGGGTATTCTTCAGCCCCAGCATTTT. Protein product: CASTLKQGILQPQHF.

The chain employs TRBV20-1 and TRBJ2-6; D possibly corresponds to TRBD1 (5 bases). Germline values: CDR1 DFQATT, CDR2 SNEGSKA (reference sequence). V was clipped by 6 bases and J by 4 bases, with 7 bases between them. This CDR3 has 12 amino acids. The CDR3, as DNA: TGCAGTGCCCGACAGGGGGCCAACGTCCTGACTTTC. It is translated as CSARQGANVLTF.

The chain recombines TRBV11-2 with TRBJ1-5; D ambiguous. V lost 10 bases, J lost 2 bases, and 12 bases lay in between. Germline CDR1 SGHAT, CDR2 FQNNGV. The CDR3 totals 13 residues. The CDR3 bases are TGTGCCACCGCGGTCGGGGGCAATCAGCCCCAGCATTTT. Residues: CATAVGGNQPQHF.

The chain has TRBV20-1 and TRBJ1-2, with 8 bases fitting TRBD1. CDR1 DFQATT and CDR2 SNEGSKA come from the germline V gene (reference sequence). The CDR3 sequence is 14 residues long. V lost 4 bases and J lost 8; bases outside the gene matches: 12. The DNA for the CDR3 is TGCAGTGCTATAAAGGGACAGGCGGTCGAGGGCTACACCTTC. Amino acids: CSAIKGQAVEGYTF.

This clonotype was seen repeatedly, ten times or more. V gene TRBV20-1 combines with J gene TRBJ1-1; D is ambiguous. V dropped 5 bases and J dropped 2 bases, with 12 bases sitting between them. The CDR3 has 13 residues. Germline loops: CDR1 DFQATT, CDR2 SNEGSKA (reference sequence). This CDR3 is CSAPRHYNTEAFF. In nucleotides, the CDR3 is TGCAGTGCTCCAAGACATTATAACACTGAAGCTTTCTTT.